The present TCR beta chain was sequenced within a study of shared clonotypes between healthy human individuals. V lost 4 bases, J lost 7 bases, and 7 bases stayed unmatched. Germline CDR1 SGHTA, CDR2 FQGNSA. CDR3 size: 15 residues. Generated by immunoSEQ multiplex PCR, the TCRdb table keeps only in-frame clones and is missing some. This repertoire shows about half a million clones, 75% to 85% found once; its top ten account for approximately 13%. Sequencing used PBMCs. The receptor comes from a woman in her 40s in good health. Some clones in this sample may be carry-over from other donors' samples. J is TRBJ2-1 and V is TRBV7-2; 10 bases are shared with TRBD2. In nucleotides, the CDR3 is TGTGCCAGCAGCTGGCTAGCGGGAGTAAGAAATGAGCAGTTCTTC. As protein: CASSWLAGVRNEQFF.